This entry lists 25 T cell receptor beta chains sequenced from one sample in a study of blood T cell repertoires in COVID-19. Clones were read by immunoSEQ multiplex PCR, and TCRdb kept only the in-frame ones, dropping some. The sample lists under 200,000 clones; around nine tenths were seen once. The sample consisted of peripheral blood. These receptors were collected from a man aged 65-85 years with acute or convalescent COVID-19.

V and J are TRBV5-4 and TRBJ2-5; 12 bases are a match to TRBD2. The CDR3 spans 16 residues. The V gene's germline CDR1 is SGHNT and CDR2 YYREEE (reference sequence). J gave up 5 bases and V 4 bases, and 9 bases lay outside the gene matches. The CDR3 spells CASSPDSGTSGETQYF. As DNA, the CDR3 is TGTGCCAGCAGCCCAGATTCCGGGACTAGCGGGGAGACCCAGTACTTC.

The rearrangement links TRBV10-3 to TRBJ1-1; 9 bases agree with TRBD1. The J segment lost 6 bases and the V segment lost 8 bases, leaving 19 bases of the junction unmatched. The CDR3 has 17 amino acids. Per germline, CDR1 ENHRY and CDR2 SYGVKD. The DNA of the CDR3 is TGTGCCATCGCGCCCCGGGACAGGGAGGGCAGGGGTCCTGAAGCTTTCTTT. Translating gives CAIAPRDREGRGPEAFF.

The chain uses TRBV7-2 and TRBJ2-2, with TRBD1 identical over 9 bases. Germline values: CDR1 SGHTA, CDR2 FQGNSA. This CDR3 contains 16 residues. Trimming removed 6 bases from V and 1 base from J; junction bases left unmatched: 6. DNA for the CDR3: TGTGCCAGCAGTTTACAGGGGGCGCAGAACACCGGGGAGCTGTTTTTT. Protein: CASSLQGAQNTGELFF.

Concerning this clone: Distinct nucleotide sequences in the sample also encode this CDR3. V and J are TRBV7-3 and TRBJ1-1, with 7 positions matching TRBD1. V lost 1 base, J lost 5 bases, and 1 base stayed unmatched. In germline, CDR1 is SGHTA, CDR2 FQGTGA. The CDR3 length is 13 residues. The CDR3 sequence is CASSLRQGTEAFF. Here the CDR3 DNA reads TGTGCCAGCAGCTTAAGACAGGGTACTGAAGCTTTCTTT. The whole variable domain, remainder taken from reference TRBV7-3 and TRBJ1-1, is GAGVSQTPSNKVTEKGKYVELRCDPISGHTALYWYRQSLGQGPEFLIYFQGTGAADDSGLPNDRFFAVRPEGSVSTLKIQRTERGDSAVYLCASSLRQGTEAFFGQGTRLTVV.

The genes are TRBV19 and TRBJ1-6; D possibly corresponds to TRBD1 (6 bases). The germline V gene has CDR1 LNHDA and CDR2 SQIVND (reference sequence). This CDR3 is 13 amino acids long. V was cut by 9 bases and J by 10 bases, with 16 bases left in between. The CDR3 spells CARAGQRSSPLHF. The CDR3 DNA reads as TGTGCCAGGGCCGGACAGAGGAGCTCACCCCTCCACTTT.

As to this clone: Other DNA sequences within the sample encode an identical CDR3. This rearrangement joins TRBV5-1 to TRBJ2-3; TRBD1 is a possible D gene (5 bases). CDR3 length: 14 amino acids. Trimming took 0 bases from V and 2 from J, leaving 7 bases between them. Germline values: CDR1 SGHRS, CDR2 YFSETQ. The CDR3 loop is CASSLGQSTDTQYF. The CDR3 region has the DNA TGCGCCAGCAGCTTGGGACAGTCCACAGATACGCAGTATTTT. The whole variable domain, remainder taken from reference TRBV5-1 and TRBJ2-3, is KAGVTQTPRYLIKTRGQQVTLSCSPISGHRSVSWYQQTPGQGLQFLFEYFSETQRNKGNFPGRFSGRQFSNSRSEMNVSTLELGDSALYLCASSLGQSTDTQYFGPGTRLTVL.

This clone has a handful of counts. The chain couples TRBV6-5 to TRBJ1-2, with a weak D call TRBD1 (6 bases). Trimming cost V 5 bases and J 3 bases, with 13 bases left between them. Germline V gene lookup returns CDR1 MNHEY and CDR2 SVGAGI. CDR3 length: 14 residues. The CDR3 bases are TGTGCCAGCAGTCCGAGGACAGCCCACTATGGCTACACCTTC. Translation: CASSPRTAHYGYTF.

The genes are TRBV5-6 and TRBJ2-5; D uncertain. The CDR3 has 14 residues. The ends were cut back, 2 bases at V and 3 bases at J, with 11 bases in the middle. Germline V gene data show CDR1 as SGHDT and CDR2 as YYEEEE. CDR3: CASSLLYREETQYF. CDR3 coding DNA: TGTGCCAGCAGCTTATTGTACAGAGAAGAGACCCAGTACTTC.

This clone was counted a few times. The chain carries TRBV9 and TRBJ2-7, with 8 bases aligning to TRBD1. This CDR3 contains 16 residues. V trimming: 3 bases; J trimming: 6 bases; junction bases outside the gene matches: 14. Germline values: CDR1 SGDLS, CDR2 YYNGEE. CDR3 nucleotides: TGTGCCAGCAGCGCTACCTCCGGGACAGGTCCCCTCGAGCAGTACTTC. Its protein product is CASSATSGTGPLEQYF.

This clone was detected many times. This chain links TRBV7-2 with TRBJ2-3, with D possibly matching TRBD1 (6 bases). CDR3 size: 15 residues. Trimming cost V 7 bases and J 7 bases, with 21 bases left between them. Looked up from germline, CDR1 is SGHTA and CDR2 is FQGNSA. The CDR3 DNA sequence: TGTGCCAGCACCGGACAGCGTTTAAGAGGAAATACGCAGTATTTT. This encodes CASTGQRLRGNTQYF.

V gene TRBV2 combines with J gene TRBJ1-6; TRBD1 matches at 8 bases. The germline gives CDR1 SNHLY, CDR2 FYNNEI. Germline trimming cut 6 bases from V and 10 bases from J; bases unmatched to any gene: 5. This CDR3 has 13 amino acids. The CDR3 bases are TGTGCCAGCAGGGAACAGGGGGGCTCACCCCTCCACTTT. Protein sequence: CASREQGGSPLHF.

CDR3 residues: CASSRRLAGGGTGELFF. The DNA of the CDR3 is TGCGCCAGCAGCCGCAGACTAGCGGGGGGAGGCACCGGGGAGCTGTTTTTT. The V gene is TRBV4-3, the J gene TRBJ2-2; TRBD2 agrees at 13 bases. The CDR3 sequence is 17 residues long. CDR1 and CDR2 from the germline V gene are LGHNA and YSLEER. Losses at the gene ends were 4 bases for V and 4 bases for J; bases not matched to a gene: 6.

The chain links TRBV5-1 to TRBJ2-3, with D perhaps TRBD2 (6 bases). With 2 bases removed from V and 6 bases from J, the gap between germline ends came to 13 bases. This CDR3 spans 14 amino acids. Germline CDR1 SGHRS, CDR2 YFSETQ. CDR3 region: CASSLNGGTDTQYF. The CDR3 bases are TGCGCCAGCAGCTTAAACGGGGGTACGGATACGCAGTATTTT.

The rearrangement uses TRBV27 and TRBJ2-7; 8 nucleotides align to TRBD2. CDR1 is MNHEY and CDR2 is SMNVEV in the germline V gene (reference sequence). J was trimmed by 4 bases and V by 6 bases; bases with no gene match: 8. This CDR3 spans 14 amino acids. The chain's CDR3 is CASSRREGGYEQYF. CDR3 in DNA: TGTGCCAGCAGCCGCCGGGAGGGGGGTTACGAGCAGTACTTC.

This clone was counted between two and nine times. The chain recombines TRBV30 with TRBJ1-4; weak D call: TRBD1 (6 bases). Per the germline V gene, CDR1 is GTSNPN and CDR2 is SVGIG (reference sequence). This CDR3 has 14 amino acids. The V and J ends lost 0 bases and 7 bases respectively, with 12 bases between them. As DNA, the CDR3 is TGTGCCTGGAGTGTACGGGGGGCAGGTGAAAAACTGTTTTTT. It encodes CAWSVRGAGEKLFF.

As DNA, the CDR3 is TGCGCCAGCAGCTTGGCCGAAACAGGGGGCATCGGGGAGCTGTTTTTT. Its translation: CASSLAETGGIGELFF. This sequence joins TRBV5-1 and TRBJ2-2, with 9 bases matching TRBD1. CDR1 and CDR2 from the germline V gene are SGHRS and YFSETQ. CDR3 size: 16 residues. V was pared by 0 bases and J by 7 bases, with 7 bases of the junction left unmatched.

The J gene is TRBJ2-2, the V gene TRBV19, with 14 bases fitting TRBD2. The germline V gene encodes CDR1 LNHDA and CDR2 SQIVND (reference sequence). J was trimmed by 5 bases and V by 4 bases; bases with no gene match: 6. CDR3 size: 17 residues. CDR3 DNA: TGTGCCAGTAGTACCGGACTAGCGGGGGGTCTGACCGGGGAGCTGTTTTTT. Protein: CASSTGLAGGLTGELFF.

CDR3 nucleotide sequence: TGTGCCAGCAGCGAACAAGGAGGGACAGATACGCAGTATTTT. The encoded protein is CASSEQGGTDTQYF. The rearrangement links TRBV7-3 to TRBJ2-3; D possibly corresponds to TRBD2 (6 bases). V was pared by 5 bases and J by 3 bases, with 12 bases between. The CDR3 covers 14 residues. Looked up from germline, CDR1 is SGHTA and CDR2 is FQGTGA.

The gene calls are TRBV6-1 and TRBJ1-5; D is possibly TRBD1 (5 bases). Germline V gives CDR1 MNHNS, CDR2 SASEGT. Trimming stripped 1 base from V and 4 bases from J, with 8 bases between. The CDR3 totals 14 residues. The CDR3 spells CASSEGYRNQPQHF. DNA for the CDR3: TGTGCCAGCAGTGAAGGTTACAGGAATCAGCCCCAGCATTTT.

The chain carries TRBV10-3 and TRBJ2-7; a possible D gene is TRBD1 (6 bases). The CDR3 contains 14 residues. CDR1 is ENHRY and CDR2 is SYGVKD in the germline V gene. The V gene lost 0 bases and the J gene lost 2 bases, with 8 bases spanning the gap. The CDR3 loop is CAISESGQPYEQYF. The CDR3 bases are TGTGCCATCAGTGAGTCTGGACAGCCCTACGAGCAGTACTTC.

The CDR3 is CASSQPRLSEKLFF. The CDR3 nucleotides read TGCGCCAGCAGCCAACCCCGTCTAAGTGAAAAACTGTTTTTT. This chain connects TRBV4-1 to TRBJ1-4; D gene uncertain. V was trimmed by 2 bases and J by 7 bases, leaving 11 bases between them. Germline V gene data show CDR1 as MGHRA and CDR2 as YSYEKL. The CDR3 totals 14 residues.

The chain combines TRBV2 with TRBJ2-7; 7 nucleotides match TRBD1. Germline V gene sequence: CDR1 SNHLY, CDR2 FYNNEI. The CDR3 is 13 residues long. V gave up 8 bases and J gave up 0 bases; unmatched junction bases: 4. The CDR3 DNA follows: TGTGCCAGCGTCCGGGACAGCTCCTACGAGCAGTACTTC. This codes for CASVRDSSYEQYF.

The chain has TRBV7-9 and TRBJ2-7, with 11 bases identical to TRBD2. The CDR3 runs 15 residues. V lost 5 bases, J lost 2 bases, and 5 bases stayed unmatched. The germline gives CDR1 SEHNR, CDR2 FQNEAQ (reference sequence). CDR3 sequence (DNA): TGTGCCAGCAGCCCAGGTAGCGGGAGGGCCTACGAGCAGTACTTC. Its translation is CASSPGSGRAYEQYF.

The rearrangement joins TRBV19 to TRBJ2-4, with 9 bases aligning to TRBD1. The V segment lost 10 bases and the J segment 7 bases; nucleotides outside the gene matches: 11. The CDR3 has 14 amino acids. Germline V CDR1 and CDR2: LNHDA, SQIVND (reference sequence). CDR3 amino acids: CATRDRAQINIQYF. The CDR3, as DNA: TGTGCCACCCGGGACAGGGCGCAGATTAACATTCAGTACTTC. The variable domain in full, with the rest retrieved from reference TRBV19 and TRBJ2-4, is DGGITQSPKYLFRKEGQNVTLSCEQNLNHDAMYWYRQDPGQGLRLIYYSQIVNDFQKGDIAEGYSVSREKKESFPLTVTSAQKNPTAFYLCATRDRAQINIQYFGAGTRLSVL.

The V call is TRBV5-6, the J call TRBJ1-2; 7 nucleotides align to TRBD1. From germline, CDR1 is SGHDT and CDR2 YYEEEE. This CDR3 contains 17 residues. J was trimmed by 1 base and V by 0 bases; bases with no gene match: 9. DNA of the CDR3: TGTGCCAGCAGCTTGGCGTCAGGGGGTAGAAGTAACTATGGCTACACCTTC. As protein: CASSLASGGRSNYGYTF. Full variable domain (outside the CDR3, taken from reference TRBV5-6 and TRBJ1-2): DAGVTQSPTHLIKTRGQQVTLRCSPKSGHDTVSWYQQALGQGPQFIFQYYEEEERQRGNFPDRFSGHQFPNYSSELNVNALLLGDSALYLCASSLASGGRSNYGYTFGSGTRLTVV.